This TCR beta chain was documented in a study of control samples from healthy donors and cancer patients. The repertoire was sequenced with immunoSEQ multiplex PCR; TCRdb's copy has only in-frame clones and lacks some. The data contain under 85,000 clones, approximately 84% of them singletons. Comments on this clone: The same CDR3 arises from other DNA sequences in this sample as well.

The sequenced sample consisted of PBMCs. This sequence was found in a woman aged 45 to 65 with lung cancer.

The CDR3 DNA reads as TGTGCCAGCAGCGCGGGGGGGCCTGGGGCCAACGTCCTGACTTTC. Translated, it gives CASSAGGPGANVLTF. This chain connects TRBV9 to TRBJ2-6; 8 positions match TRBD2. CDR3 length: 15 amino acids. Germline V gene lookup returns CDR1 SGDLS and CDR2 YYNGEE. V dropped 3 bases and J dropped 2; count of bases not matched to a gene: 1.